This T cell receptor (beta chain) was captured by sequencing in a study of read filtering for tumor transcriptome and immune sequencing. Study-level findings and limits: IR-seq and RNA-seq agreed better without single-read clonotypes.

At least ten counts were recorded for this clonotype. As yet, its antigen is unknown. This library used approximately 370 ng RNA and molecular barcoded adaptors spanning alpha/delta and beta/gamma chains. Each CDR3 protein gets one entry after TCRdb re-called the reads with MiXCR. The data show around 130,000 distinct CDR3 sequences, with 13% seen just once and 11% held by the top ten. The CDR3 spans 14 residues. V shed 4 bases and J shed 3 bases, with 13 bases lying between them. Germline CDR1 and CDR2: MNHNS and SASEGT. The TCR sequence derives from a donor aged 40 or older with multiple myeloma. The sample was a population of CD138-negative cells sorted from bone marrow. The J gene is TRBJ2-7, the V gene TRBV6-1; possible D gene TRBD1, 5 bases. CDR3 sequence: CASSVGRAGYEQYF. In DNA, the CDR3 is TGTGCCAGCAGTGTAGGCAGGGCCGGCTACGAGCAGTACTTC.